Below are 5 T cell receptor beta chains sequenced from a single sample in a study of T cell responses to AZD1222 COVID-19 vaccine. Method: immunoSEQ multiplex PCR; TCRdb's copy keeps in-frame clones and lacks some. The data show some 95,000 clones, 80% to 90% seen once. The source material was peripheral blood, sampled on day 0 of AZD1222 vaccination. The receptors were sampled from an adult in good health.

This clone has only one observation. The chain couples TRBV19 to TRBJ2-2; 11 positions agree with TRBD1. V was pared by 7 bases and J by 3 bases, with 7 bases of the junction left unmatched. Germline CDR1 and CDR2: LNHDA and SQIVND (reference sequence). CDR3 size: 16 residues. The CDR3 here is CASIEDRGRYTGELFF. DNA for the CDR3: TGTGCCAGTATTGAGGACAGGGGGCGTTACACCGGGGAGCTGTTTTTT.

The genes are TRBV5-8 and TRBJ2-5, with a possible D match to TRBD2 (6 bases). V was pared by 3 bases and J by 5 bases, with 11 bases between. There are 13 residues in the CDR3. Germline CDR1 SGHTS, CDR2 YDEGEE. The CDR3 region has the DNA TGTGCCAGCAGCTCAGGCCGGGAGGAGACCCAGTACTTC. Its translation is CASSSGREETQYF.

The chain links TRBV5-4 to TRBJ2-5, with D possibly matching TRBD2 (5 bases). V was shortened by 4 bases and J by 1 base, with 14 bases between the two germline ends. Germline V gene data show CDR1 as SGHNT and CDR2 as YYREEE (reference sequence). This CDR3 is 15 amino acids long. In DNA, the CDR3 is TGTGCCAGCAGCAGAACACTAGTCGGCCAAGAGACCCAGTACTTC. The encoded protein is CASSRTLVGQETQYF.

This clone was seen once. CDR3 sequence (DNA): TGTGCCAGTAGTAATGCGGGGGATAGGTCCTACGAGCAGTACTTC. Its translation is CASSNAGDRSYEQYF. The V and J genes are TRBV19 and TRBJ2-7, with TRBD2 matching over 7 bases. CDR1 is LNHDA, CDR2 SQIVND, per germline (reference sequence). The CDR3 length is 15 residues. With V trimmed by 4 bases and J by 1 base, 7 bases remained unmatched.

V and J are TRBV9 and TRBJ1-1, with a tentative D call TRBD1 (5 bases). V was shortened by 0 bases and J by 3 bases, with 9 bases between the two germline ends. From germline, CDR1 is SGDLS and CDR2 YYNGEE. The CDR3 runs 14 residues. Here the CDR3 DNA reads TGTGCCAGCAGCGTAGAGGGGAGGGACACTGAAGCTTTCTTT. Translation: CASSVEGRDTEAFF.